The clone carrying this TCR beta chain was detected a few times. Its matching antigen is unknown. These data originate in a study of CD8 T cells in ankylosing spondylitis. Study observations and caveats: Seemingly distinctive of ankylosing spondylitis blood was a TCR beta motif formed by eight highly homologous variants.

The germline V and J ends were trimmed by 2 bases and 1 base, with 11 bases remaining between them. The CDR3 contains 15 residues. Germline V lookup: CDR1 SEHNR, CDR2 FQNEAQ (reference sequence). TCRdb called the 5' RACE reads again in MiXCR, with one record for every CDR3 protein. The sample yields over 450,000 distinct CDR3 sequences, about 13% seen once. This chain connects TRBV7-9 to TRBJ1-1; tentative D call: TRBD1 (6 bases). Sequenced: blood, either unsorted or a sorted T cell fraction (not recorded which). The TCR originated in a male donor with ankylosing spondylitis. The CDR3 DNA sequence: TGTGCCAGCAGCTTATCGGGACATCAGAACACTGAAGCTTTCTTT. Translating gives CASSLSGHQNTEAFF.